This entry lists 21 T cell receptor beta chains sequenced from one sample in a study of OX40 agonist ivuxolimab in advanced cancers. TCRdb's table, derived via immunoSEQ multiplex PCR, lists solely in-frame clones and lacks some. Of tens of thousands of clones listed, roughly 80% are singletons. The specimen was CD4+ or CD8+ T cells sorted from blood, collected in a trial of the OX40 agonist ivuxolimab. The receptors stem from an adult with an advanced solid tumor such as melanoma, head and neck, liver or kidney cancer.

J is TRBJ2-5 and V is TRBV10-3, with 8 bases identical to TRBD2. With the DNA end fitting TRBJ2-7 better, the J assignment may be wrong. The CDR3 sequence is 14 residues long. Germline V gene lookup returns CDR1 ENHRY and CDR2 SYGVKD. Written as DNA, the CDR3 is TGTGCCACTGTGCCAGCGGGGGTTCCCTACGAGCAGTACTTC. It codes for CATVPAGVPYEQYF.

This chain connects TRBV7-9 to TRBJ1-3, with 11 bases aligning to TRBD1. V was clipped by 5 bases and J by 5 bases; unmatched bases: 8. Germline V gives CDR1 SEHNR, CDR2 FQNEAQ (reference sequence). The CDR3 is 16 amino acids. CDR3 sequence (DNA): TGTGCCAGCAGCCCTTTCGGGACAGGGGGACGAAACACCATATATTTT. Amino acid sequence: CASSPFGTGGRNTIYF. Full variable domain (missing parts from reference TRBV7-9 and TRBJ1-3): DTGVSQNPRHKITKRGQNVTFRCDPISEHNRLYWYRQTLGQGPEFLTYFQNEAQLEKSRLLSDRFSAERPKGSFSTLEIQRTEQGDSAMYLCASSPFGTGGRNTIYFGEGSWLTVV.

V usage is TRBV30 and J usage is TRBJ1-4, with D uncertain. Looked up from germline, CDR1 is GTSNPN and CDR2 is SVGIG (reference sequence). V lost 2 bases and J lost 8, with 6 bases in between. There are 11 residues in the CDR3. CDR3 loop: CAWSLREKLFF. The CDR3 DNA reads TGTGCCTGGAGTCTCCGGGAAAAACTGTTTTTT.

The V and J genes are TRBV27 and TRBJ1-5, with D uncertain. The V end lost 2 bases, the J end lost 5 bases, and 7 bases lay between the germline ends. The germline V gene encodes CDR1 MNHEY and CDR2 SMNVEV (reference sequence). This CDR3 region has 13 residues. CDR3 nucleotides: TGTGCCAGCAGTTTAGTTCTCCATCAGCCCCAGCATTTT. Encoded protein: CASSLVLHQPQHF.

The CDR3 protein is CASSLMQGASNQPQHF. CDR3 DNA sequence: TGTGCCAGCAGCTTAATGCAGGGCGCGAGCAATCAGCCCCAGCATTTT. The chain has TRBV7-2 and TRBJ1-5, with D possibly being TRBD1 (5 bases). CDR3 length: 16 residues. V was trimmed by 2 bases and J by 1 base, leaving 12 bases between them. Germline V lookup: CDR1 SGHTA, CDR2 FQGNSA. Full variable domain (rest looked up from reference TRBV7-2 and TRBJ1-5): GAGVSQSPSNKVTEKGKDVELRCDPISGHTALYWYRQSLGQGLEFLIYFQGNSAPDKSGLPSDRFSAERTGGSVSTLTIQRTQQEDSAVYLCASSLMQGASNQPQHFGDGTRLSIL.

The CDR3 sequence is CSAHTREQYF. DNA for the CDR3: TGCAGTGCCCACACGCGGGAGCAGTACTTC. This chain joins TRBV20-1 and TRBJ2-7; D ambiguous. The CDR3 loop spans 10 amino acids. From germline, CDR1 is DFQATT and CDR2 SNEGSKA (reference sequence). Deletions cut 6 bases from V and 7 bases from J, with 10 bases between.

The V call is TRBV7-9, the J call TRBJ2-5, with a tentative D call TRBD2 (6 bases). The ends were cut back, 5 bases at V and 0 bases at J, with 16 bases in the middle. Germline loops: CDR1 SEHNR, CDR2 FQNEAQ (reference sequence). The CDR3 extends over 16 amino acids. CDR3 bases: TGTGCCAGCAGCCCTCGGAGGGCAGGCTACCAAGAGACCCAGTACTTC. Translation: CASSPRRAGYQETQYF.

In this sample, this clone turned up once. This chain connects TRBV19 to TRBJ2-3; the D is unclear. Looked up from germline, CDR1 is LNHDA and CDR2 is SQIVND (reference sequence). Trimming took off 7 bases at V and 1 base at J, with 6 bases between the two ends. This CDR3 contains 12 residues. The CDR3: CASKAGTDTQYF. CDR3 in DNA: TGTGCCAGTAAGGCAGGCACAGATACGCAGTATTTT.

This clone appeared a single time. V is TRBV5-1 and J is TRBJ1-1; 9 bases are a match to TRBD1. With 0 bases clipped from V and 0 bases from J, the junction kept 9 bases outside the gene matches. CDR1 is SGHRS, CDR2 YFSETQ, per germline. There are 18 residues in the CDR3. The DNA of the CDR3 is TGCGCCAGCAGCTTGGCCGGGGGGACAGGGAGGATGAACACTGAAGCTTTCTTT. Translated, it gives CASSLAGGTGRMNTEAFF. Supplemented by reference TRBV5-1 and TRBJ1-1, the full variable domain reads KAGVTQTPRYLIKTRGQQVTLSCSPISGHRSVSWYQQTPGQGLQFLFEYFSETQRNKGNFPGRFSGRQFSNSRSEMNVSTLELGDSALYLCASSLAGGTGRMNTEAFFGQGTRLTVV.

This chain connects TRBV16 to TRBJ1-5; 7 nucleotides match TRBD1. The ends lost 1 base at V and 4 bases at J; junction bases unmatched: 7. The CDR3 length is 16 residues. Germline-derived CDR1 and CDR2 are KGHSY and FQNENV. Here the CDR3 DNA reads TGTGCCAGCAGCCAATTCAAGGGACAGCAAAATCAGCCCCAGCATTTT. Protein product: CASSQFKGQQNQPQHF.

V usage is TRBV19 and J usage is TRBJ1-6; 9 nucleotides align to TRBD1. Germline V gene sequence: CDR1 LNHDA, CDR2 SQIVND (reference sequence). Trimming cost V 7 bases and J 9 bases; bases outside gene matches: 7. CDR3 size: 14 residues. This CDR3 reads CASTGRDRVSPLHF. In DNA, the CDR3 is TGTGCCAGTACGGGCCGGGACAGGGTTTCACCCCTCCACTTT.

This clone was picked up one time. The V gene is TRBV11-1, the J gene TRBJ2-7; D is perhaps TRBD1 (5 bases). In germline, CDR1 is SGHAT, CDR2 FQDESV (reference sequence). This CDR3 is built from 14 residues. Between the trimmed V and J ends, which lost 5 bases and 0 bases, there was a span of 11 bases. The CDR3 nucleotides are TGTGCCAGCAGCCTATCAGGGTCCTCCTACGAGCAGTACTTC. Protein: CASSLSGSSYEQYF.

The chain recombines TRBV9 with TRBJ1-1; maybe TRBD1 (6 bases). V gave up 4 bases and J gave up 0 bases, with 13 bases separating them. Germline loops: CDR1 SGDLS, CDR2 YYNGEE. This CDR3 contains 15 residues. The CDR3 coding sequence is TGTGCCAGCAGCCCGCTGGGGGGCCTGAACACTGAAGCTTTCTTT. Translation: CASSPLGGLNTEAFF.

This chain links TRBV19 with TRBJ2-1; D might be TRBD1 or TRBD2, each matching 5 bases. Trimming cost V 3 bases and J 6 bases, with 12 bases left between them. This CDR3 region has 14 residues. Looked up from germline, CDR1 is LNHDA and CDR2 is SQIVND (reference sequence). The CDR3: CASSIRDPSNEQFF. CDR3 DNA: TGTGCCAGTAGTATCCGGGACCCCTCCAATGAGCAGTTCTTC.

The J gene is TRBJ2-4, the V gene TRBV2; 8 bases map to TRBD2. J gave up 3 bases and V 4 bases, and 5 bases lay outside the gene matches. Germline loops: CDR1 SNHLY, CDR2 FYNNEI. The CDR3 contains 15 residues. The CDR3 DNA sequence: TGTGCCAGCAGTGGTAGCACTAGCGGCAAAAACATTCAGTACTTC. It yields the protein CASSGSTSGKNIQYF.

The chain is built from TRBV28 and TRBJ1-5; the match to TRBD1 covers 8 bases. Germline V gene lookup returns CDR1 MDHEN and CDR2 SYDVKM. With V trimmed by 5 bases and J by 5 bases, 11 bases remained unmatched. The CDR3 is made up of 16 amino acids. CDR3 in DNA: TGTGCCAGCAGTCTCCGGACAGGGCGAGAGGATCAGCCCCAGCATTTT. Translated, it gives CASSLRTGREDQPQHF.

This clone has a handful of counts. This chain joins TRBV2 and TRBJ1-5; a possible D gene is TRBD1 (5 bases). V gave up 3 bases and J gave up 1 base, with 10 bases separating them. This CDR3 has 15 amino acids. Germline V gives CDR1 SNHLY, CDR2 FYNNEI. Written as DNA, the CDR3 is TGTGCCAGCAGTGACCTCAGGGTGAGCAATCAGCCCCAGCATTTT. This encodes CASSDLRVSNQPQHF.

J is TRBJ2-6 and V is TRBV7-2; TRBD1 aligns across 10 bases. The length of the CDR3 is 18 residues. The germline V gene encodes CDR1 SGHTA and CDR2 FQGNSA. The junction had 10 bases not matched to a gene; V was cut back by 5 bases and J by 3 bases. The CDR3: CASSRQGAGLGGANVLTF. CDR3 bases: TGTGCCAGCAGCCGACAGGGGGCTGGGCTCGGTGGGGCCAACGTCCTGACTTTC.

This chain joins TRBV6-1 and TRBJ2-7; D may be TRBD1 (5 bases). The V gene lost 1 base and the J gene lost 6 bases, with 7 bases spanning the gap. CDR1 is MNHNS and CDR2 is SASEGT in the germline V gene. The CDR3 totals 12 residues. The CDR3 here is CASSEGRGEQYF. The CDR3 DNA is TGTGCCAGCAGTGAAGGAAGGGGCGAGCAGTACTTC.

This clone was picked up one time. At the DNA level, this CDR3 is encoded by other sequences in the same sample as well. The V call is TRBV7-2, the J call TRBJ2-2, with D uncertain. Trimming pared 1 base from V and 1 base from J, leaving 4 bases between. Germline V CDR1 and CDR2: SGHTA, FQGNSA. This CDR3 has 14 residues. The CDR3 reads CASSLGRNTGELFF. The CDR3 DNA sequence: TGTGCCAGCAGCTTAGGACGGAACACCGGGGAGCTGTTTTTT.

The chain employs TRBV5-1 and TRBJ2-3; maybe TRBD1 (5 bases). CDR1 and CDR2 from the germline V gene are SGHRS and YFSETQ. CDR3 size: 15 residues. Between the trimmed V and J ends, which lost 4 bases and 3 bases, there was a span of 15 bases. As DNA, the CDR3 is TGCGCCAGCAGCCTGGCTGGGGCTGGAACAGATACGCAGTATTTT. Protein sequence: CASSLAGAGTDTQYF.